A single T cell receptor beta chain is shown here with its context. What it recognizes is unknown. This sample stems from a study of cytomegalovirus exposure and HLA in healthy donors. Points from the study as a whole: Later on, analysis showed that most CMV-associated TCR beta chains appeared to be HLA-restricted. TCR beta V- and J-gene trimming, according to a later analysis, was linked to a missense DCLRE1C variant. Fewer N-insertions (relative to the roughly 660-donor mean) were reportedly seen in an Asian-associated ancestry cluster in a later analysis.

J gave up 1 base and V 6 bases, and 2 bases lay outside the gene matches. CDR1 SQVTM and CDR2 ANQGSEA come from the germline V gene. The CDR3 runs 13 residues. In the PCR, 60 Vbeta and 13 Jbeta primers were used. Assay: immunoSEQ multiplex PCR; the TCRdb copy retains only in-frame clones and omits some. This table holds 120,000 to 150,000 clones, 60% to 85% found once. Nominal health characterized the donors when sampled, though unrecorded immune exposures were likely. The receptor's source is a woman in her 40s in good health and CMV-seropositive. The chain employs TRBV29-1 and TRBJ2-2, with 7 bases matching TRBD1. Sequenced sample: PBMCs. The CDR3 loop reads CSVRGQNTGELFF. DNA of the CDR3: TGCAGCGTGAGGGGGCAGAACACCGGGGAGCTGTTTTTT.